The entry below gives a single T cell receptor (beta chain) sequence along with its context. From the RT-PCR reads, TCRdb called clonotypes with MiXCR, one entry per CDR3 protein. The sample has about 57,000 distinct CDR3 sequences; about 14% are singletons. The sample is drawn from a study of patients and donors after allogeneic stem cell transplantation. The V and J ends lost 3 bases and 5 bases respectively, with 17 bases between them. Looked up from germline, CDR1 is SGHRS and CDR2 is YFSETQ. This CDR3 region has 15 residues. The chain combines TRBV5-1 with TRBJ2-5, with unresolved D. This sequence was found in a human donor who was either an allogeneic HSCT recipient or a stem cell or donor lymphocyte infusion donor (not recorded which). It is not recorded whose cells these are; they may come from a transplant donor. The sequenced sample consisted of blood, either unsorted or a sorted T cell fraction (not recorded which). CDR3 amino acids: CASSSSPNDGETQYF. CDR3 bases: TGCGCCAGCAGCTCTTCACCGAACGATGGGGAGACCCAGTACTTC.